This TCR beta chain was sequenced during a study of T cells after yellow fever vaccination. Looking at the study overall: With SMART-Seq v4 Ultra Low Input, the fractions containing low cell numbers were prepared. Findings of the study overall: By day 5 rather than day 15, the secondary response had peaked, though it was weaker. Post-booster repertoires again held most primary-vaccination clones (roughly 95% CD4, roughly 90% CD8).

This clonotype was detected ten times or more. Its antigen is undetermined. One entry per CDR3 protein results from TCRdb running MiXCR on the 5' RACE reads. Here the sample spans some 390,000 distinct CDR3 sequences, roughly 6.2% being singletons. The CDR3 spans 13 residues. The germline CDR1 and CDR2 sequences are SGHRS and YFSETQ. Losses at the gene ends were 4 bases for V and 4 bases for J; bases not matched to a gene: 3. The chain carries TRBV5-1 and TRBJ1-2; 8 bases align to TRBD1. This TCR was sampled from a man aged 25-45 years who received the YFV17D yellow fever vaccine. Here the sequenced sample was PBMCs, taken 5 days after the yellow fever booster vaccination. The CDR3 DNA reads TGCGCCAGCAGCCCAGGGGGCGCCTATGGCTACACCTTC. Translated: CASSPGGAYGYTF. Full variable domain (remainder filled in from reference TRBV5-1 and TRBJ1-2): KAGVTQTPRYLIKTRGQQVTLSCSPISGHRSVSWYQQTPGQGLQFLFEYFSETQRNKGNFPGRFSGRQFSNSRSEMNVSTLELGDSALYLCASSPGGAYGYTFGSGTRLTVV.